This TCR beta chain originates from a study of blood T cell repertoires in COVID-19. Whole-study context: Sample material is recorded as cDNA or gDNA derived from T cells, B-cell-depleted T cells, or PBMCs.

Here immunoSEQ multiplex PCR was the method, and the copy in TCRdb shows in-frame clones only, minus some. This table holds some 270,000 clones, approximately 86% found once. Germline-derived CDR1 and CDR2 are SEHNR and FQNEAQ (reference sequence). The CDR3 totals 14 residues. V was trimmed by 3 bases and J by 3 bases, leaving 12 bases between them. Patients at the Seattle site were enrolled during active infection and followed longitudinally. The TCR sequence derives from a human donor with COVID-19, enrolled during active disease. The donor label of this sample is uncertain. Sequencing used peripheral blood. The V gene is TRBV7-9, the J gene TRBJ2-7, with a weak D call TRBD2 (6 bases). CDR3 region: CASSLMTGDYEQYF. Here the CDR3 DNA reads TGTGCCAGCAGCTTGATGACGGGAGACTACGAGCAGTACTTC.